Listed below are T cell receptor beta chains from one sample, sequenced in a study of shared clonotypes between healthy human individuals. Assay used: immunoSEQ multiplex PCR; TCRdb lists only in-frame clones, some missing. The sample lists a few hundred thousand clones, 60% to 70% occurring once. Sequencing used memory CD4+ T cells sorted from blood. Source of these receptors: a man aged 25 to 40 in good health. The CDR3 runs from the conserved cysteine through the conserved F or W. Each record gives: D gene, V gene, CDR3 length, J gene, clone size, CDR3 protein, CDR3 DNA. A D gene is named only where the DNA matches it firmly. Size is omitted from some rows. Given values are once, few, many or a class for expanded clones.

.	TRBV7-2	12	TRBJ2-7	few	CASSLLEYEQYF	TGTGCCAGCAGCTTGCTAGAATACGAGCAGTACTTC
TRBD1	TRBV7-9	15	TRBJ2-7	.	CASSPGTALSYEQYF	TGTGCCAGCAGCCCCGGGACAGCCCTCTCCTACGAGCAGTACTTC
.	TRBV7-8	14	TRBJ1-1	once	CASSTDQGWTEAFF	TGTGCCAGCAGCACTGACCAGGGATGGACTGAAGCTTTCTTT
TRBD1	TRBV28	15	TRBJ1-5	.	CASTPTDRGDQPQHF	TGTGCCAGCACCCCGACGGACAGGGGAGATCAGCCCCAGCATTTT
.	TRBV19	15	TRBJ2-7	many	CASSIVRRTSYEQYF	TGTGCCAGTAGTATAGTTCGGCGGACCTCCTACGAGCAGTACTTC
TRBD1	TRBV19	14	TRBJ1-5	.	CASSLTGRNQPQHF	TGTGCCAGTAGTTTGACAGGGCGCAATCAGCCCCAGCATTTT
.	TRBV5-1	17	TRBJ2-2	.	CASSLFRARSNTGELFF	TGCGCCAGCAGCTTGTTTAGGGCTAGGTCGAACACCGGGGAGCTGTTTTTT
.	TRBV7-8	13	TRBJ1-1	.	CASSLGGAIEAFF	TGTGCCAGCAGCTTAGGTGGGGCCATTGAAGCTTTCTTT
.	TRBV7-6	14	TRBJ2-7	.	CASSYGPGNYEQYF	TGTGCCAGCAGCTACGGTCCAGGGAACTACGAGCAGTACTTC
.	TRBV28	14	TRBJ1-5	few	CASVIGGNNQPQHF	TGTGCCAGCGTGATCGGGGGCAACAATCAGCCCCAGCATTTT
.	TRBV10-1	15	TRBJ2-1	.	CASSPRVADNNEQFF	TGCGCCAGCAGTCCCCGAGTAGCGGATAACAATGAGCAGTTCTTC
.	TRBV27	14	TRBJ2-1	.	CASSSWTGNNEQFF	TGTGCCAGCAGTTCCTGGACTGGGAACAATGAGCAGTTCTTC
.	TRBV28	14	TRBJ2-4	.	CASGRAPGENIQYF	TGTGCCAGCGGGAGGGCCCCAGGGGAAAACATTCAGTACTTC
.	TRBV9	13	TRBJ2-7	many	CASSVGPAQEQYF	TGTGCCAGCAGCGTAGGACCGGCCCAGGAGCAGTACTTC
.	TRBV7-8	14	TRBJ1-2	.	CASSTQGVGYGYTF	TGTGCCAGCAGCACACAGGGTGTCGGCTATGGCTACACCTTC